These T cell receptor beta chains were read from a single sample in a study of OX40 agonist ivuxolimab in advanced cancers. The table came from immunoSEQ multiplex PCR; TCRdb's copy has only in-frame clones and leaves some out. The sample has approximately 82,000 clones, approximately 82% seen once. This sample comprised CD4+ or CD8+ T cells sorted from blood, obtained in a trial of the OX40 agonist ivuxolimab. The receptors here all came from an adult with an advanced solid tumor such as melanoma, head and neck, liver or kidney cancer. Each CDR3 is given with its conserved first and last residue. The D gene is left open where the match is weak. Part of the rows lack a size; the others show once, few, many or a class for expanded clones.

v_call: TRBV29-1
clone_size: once
j_call: TRBJ2-3
d_call: -
cdr3_aa: CSAPPSWGRVTDTQYF
cdr3_nt: TGCAGCGCCCCCCCGAGCTGGGGGCGCGTCACAGATACGCAGTATTTT

v_call: TRBV7-2
clone_size: -
j_call: TRBJ1-2
d_call: -
cdr3_aa: CASSLDILTTGYTF
cdr3_nt: TGTGCCAGCAGCTTGGACATTCTAACTACTGGCTACACCTTC

v_call: TRBV7-8
clone_size: -
j_call: TRBJ2-5
d_call: -
cdr3_aa: CASSLTNTQETQYF
cdr3_nt: TGTGCCAGCAGCTTGACTAACACACAAGAGACCCAGTACTTC

v_call: TRBV19
clone_size: -
j_call: TRBJ2-5
d_call: TRBD1
cdr3_aa: CASSSIWDRTPETQYF
cdr3_nt: TGTGCCAGTAGTTCTATTTGGGACAGGACCCCAGAGACCCAGTACTTC

v_call: TRBV30
clone_size: -
j_call: TRBJ2-1
d_call: TRBD1
cdr3_aa: CAWLGPGTGANEQFF
cdr3_nt: TGTGCCTGGTTGGGCCCCGGGACAGGGGCGAATGAGCAGTTCTTC

v_call: TRBV7-2
clone_size: once
j_call: TRBJ1-1
d_call: -
cdr3_aa: CASSPPRGHTEAFF
cdr3_nt: TGTGCCAGCAGCCCCCCCCGAGGTCACACTGAAGCTTTCTTT

v_call: TRBV5-1
clone_size: -
j_call: TRBJ2-1
d_call: -
cdr3_aa: CASSLGTQGEQFF
cdr3_nt: TGCGCCAGCAGCTTGGGGACGCAGGGTGAGCAGTTCTTC

v_call: TRBV2
clone_size: -
j_call: TRBJ2-3
d_call: -
cdr3_aa: CASSEHSGTYTDTQYF
cdr3_nt: TGTGCCAGCAGTGAACATTCGGGGACTTACACAGATACGCAGTATTTT

v_call: TRBV30
clone_size: -
j_call: TRBJ2-3
d_call: -
cdr3_aa: CAGDGGTDTQYF
cdr3_nt: TGTGCCGGGGATGGGGGTACAGATACGCAGTATTTT

v_call: TRBV5-5
clone_size: -
j_call: TRBJ1-2
d_call: TRBD1
cdr3_aa: CASTQTGTGANYGYTF
cdr3_nt: TGTGCCAGCACCCAGACCGGGACAGGAGCTAACTATGGCTACACCTTC

v_call: TRBV2
clone_size: -
j_call: TRBJ2-1
d_call: TRBD2
cdr3_aa: CASAMRGGYNEQFF
cdr3_nt: TGTGCCTCCGCAATGCGGGGGGGATACAATGAGCAGTTCTTC

v_call: TRBV30
clone_size: few
j_call: TRBJ1-1
d_call: -
cdr3_aa: CAWSYEGNTEAFF
cdr3_nt: TGTGCCTGGAGTTATGAGGGGAACACTGAAGCTTTCTTT

v_call: TRBV5-8
clone_size: -
j_call: TRBJ2-3
d_call: -
cdr3_aa: CASSLAPHGDTQYF
cdr3_nt: TGTGCCAGCAGCTTGGCCCCTCACGGGGATACGCAGTATTTT

v_call: TRBV11-2
clone_size: -
j_call: TRBJ2-2
d_call: -
cdr3_aa: CASLVGASGTGELFF
cdr3_nt: TGTGCCAGCTTAGTAGGGGCTTCGGGGACCGGGGAGCTGTTTTTT

v_call: TRBV7-3
clone_size: -
j_call: TRBJ1-1
d_call: -
cdr3_aa: CASSLQGTLNTEAFF
cdr3_nt: TGTGCCAGCAGCTTACAGGGGACCTTGAACACTGAAGCTTTCTTT

v_call: TRBV6-5
clone_size: -
j_call: TRBJ2-1
d_call: -
cdr3_aa: CASSLTESSYNEQFF
cdr3_nt: TGTGCCAGCAGTCTGACAGAGAGCTCCTACAATGAGCAGTTCTTC

v_call: TRBV30
clone_size: -
j_call: TRBJ1-1
d_call: -
cdr3_aa: CAWKRSLRTEVFF
cdr3_nt: TGTGCCTGGAAACGTAGTTTGCGCACTGAAGTTTTCTTT

v_call: TRBV11-1
clone_size: few
j_call: TRBJ1-2
d_call: TRBD1
cdr3_aa: CASSSTMRGTGDTDGYTF
cdr3_nt: TGTGCCAGCAGCTCGACAATGCGCGGGACAGGCGATACAGATGGCTACACCTTC

v_call: TRBV7-2
clone_size: -
j_call: TRBJ2-1
d_call: -
cdr3_aa: CASSYSGMTAGNNEQFF
cdr3_nt: TGTGCCAGCAGTTACAGCGGAATGACCGCGGGGAACAATGAGCAGTTCTTC

v_call: TRBV7-2
clone_size: -
j_call: TRBJ1-5
d_call: -
cdr3_aa: CASSLGGGGGNQPQHF
cdr3_nt: TGTGCCAGCAGCTTAGGTGGGGGAGGGGGCAATCAGCCCCAGCATTTT

v_call: TRBV7-7
clone_size: -
j_call: TRBJ2-2
d_call: -
cdr3_aa: CASTLGGAQTNTGELFF
cdr3_nt: TGTGCTAGCACCCTGGGGGGTGCTCAAACGAACACCGGGGAGCTGTTTTTT

v_call: TRBV5-1
clone_size: -
j_call: TRBJ2-3
d_call: TRBD2
cdr3_aa: CASSPGLAASTDTQYF
cdr3_nt: TGCGCCAGCAGCCCGGGACTAGCAGCTAGCACAGATACGCAGTATTTT

v_call: TRBV5-1
clone_size: once
j_call: TRBJ2-3
d_call: TRBD2
cdr3_aa: CASSVLAGGTDTQYF
cdr3_nt: TGCGCCAGCAGCGTTCTAGCGGGGGGCACAGATACGCAGTATTTT

v_call: TRBV9
clone_size: -
j_call: TRBJ2-3
d_call: -
cdr3_aa: CASSVGSPRTDTQYF
cdr3_nt: TGTGCCAGCAGCGTAGGAAGCCCCCGCACAGATACGCAGTATTTT

v_call: TRBV6-5
clone_size: -
j_call: TRBJ2-7
d_call: TRBD2
cdr3_aa: CASTLAGDVYEQYF
cdr3_nt: TGTGCCAGCACCCTGGCGGGGGATGTCTACGAGCAGTACTTC

v_call: TRBV5-1
clone_size: medium-sized
j_call: TRBJ1-2
d_call: -
cdr3_aa: CASSLVPGAAGGYTF
cdr3_nt: TGCGCCAGCAGCTTGGTCCCGGGGGCGGCGGGTGGCTACACCTTC

v_call: TRBV5-4
clone_size: -
j_call: TRBJ2-1
d_call: -
cdr3_aa: CASSFRAVSGNEQFF
cdr3_nt: TGTGCCAGCAGCTTTCGGGCGGTAAGTGGGAATGAGCAGTTCTTC

v_call: TRBV7-2
clone_size: -
j_call: TRBJ1-1
d_call: -
cdr3_aa: CASSISRDREAFF
cdr3_nt: TGTGCCAGCAGCATTAGCCGGGACCGTGAAGCTTTCTTT

v_call: TRBV11-1
clone_size: -
j_call: TRBJ2-1
d_call: -
cdr3_aa: CASSLRVGGFYNEQFF
cdr3_nt: TGTGCCAGCAGCCTACGAGTCGGGGGCTTCTACAATGAGCAGTTCTTC

v_call: TRBV16
clone_size: few
j_call: TRBJ1-1
d_call: TRBD1
cdr3_aa: CASSQLALRGQGNTEAFF
cdr3_nt: TGTGCCAGCAGCCAATTGGCCCTTAGGGGACAGGGAAACACTGAAGCTTTCTTT

v_call: TRBV19
clone_size: -
j_call: TRBJ2-7
d_call: -
cdr3_aa: CASRQFNEQYF
cdr3_nt: TGTGCCAGTAGACAGTTCAACGAGCAGTACTTC

v_call: TRBV6-1
clone_size: few
j_call: TRBJ2-7
d_call: TRBD1
cdr3_aa: CASMGTGENEQYF
cdr3_nt: TGTGCCAGCATGGGGACAGGGGAGAACGAGCAGTACTTC

v_call: TRBV5-5
clone_size: -
j_call: TRBJ1-2
d_call: -
cdr3_aa: CASSSEDISNYGYTF
cdr3_nt: TGTGCCAGCAGCTCCGAGGACATTTCTAACTATGGCTACACCTTC

v_call: TRBV5-4
clone_size: -
j_call: TRBJ2-7
d_call: -
cdr3_aa: CASSLGGPYEQYF
cdr3_nt: TGTGCCAGCAGCTTGGGCGGTCCCTACGAGCAGTACTTC

v_call: TRBV4-2
clone_size: -
j_call: TRBJ2-2
d_call: -
cdr3_aa: CASSQGRRGSGTGELFF
cdr3_nt: TGTGCCAGCAGCCAAGGTCGGAGGGGTAGCGGCACCGGGGAGCTGTTTTTT

v_call: TRBV18
clone_size: -
j_call: TRBJ1-3
d_call: -
cdr3_aa: CASSPPHSYPAGNTIYF
cdr3_nt: TGTGCCAGCTCACCACCGCACAGCTACCCAGCTGGAAACACCATATATTTT

v_call: TRBV7-2
clone_size: -
j_call: TRBJ2-3
d_call: -
cdr3_aa: CASSPPGSGDTQYF
cdr3_nt: TGTGCCAGCAGTCCCCCCGGGAGCGGAGATACGCAGTATTTT

v_call: TRBV19
clone_size: once
j_call: TRBJ1-2
d_call: TRBD1
cdr3_aa: CASSIGTGGAYGYTF
cdr3_nt: TGTGCCAGTAGTATAGGGACAGGGGGTGCCTATGGCTACACCTTC

v_call: TRBV5-1
clone_size: -
j_call: TRBJ2-5
d_call: -
cdr3_aa: CASNQGRAETQYF
cdr3_nt: TGCGCCAGCAACCAGGGCCGCGCGGAGACCCAGTACTTC

v_call: TRBV2
clone_size: once
j_call: TRBJ2-4
d_call: TRBD1
cdr3_aa: CASSEGQGRDIQYF
cdr3_nt: TGTGCCAGCAGTGAAGGACAGGGTAGGGACATTCAGTACTTC

v_call: TRBV30
clone_size: medium-sized
j_call: TRBJ1-1
d_call: -
cdr3_aa: CAWSGQYTEAFF
cdr3_nt: TGTGCCTGGAGTGGACAGTACACTGAAGCTTTCTTT

v_call: TRBV10-3
clone_size: -
j_call: TRBJ1-1
d_call: -
cdr3_aa: CAISEPQGTEAFF
cdr3_nt: TGTGCCATCAGTGAACCCCAGGGCACTGAAGCTTTCTTT

v_call: TRBV7-9
clone_size: -
j_call: TRBJ2-2
d_call: TRBD2
cdr3_aa: CASSLSAGGPTGELFF
cdr3_nt: TGTGCCAGCAGCCTAAGTGCGGGGGGCCCCACCGGGGAGCTGTTTTTT

v_call: TRBV5-4
clone_size: -
j_call: TRBJ2-7
d_call: -
cdr3_aa: CASSTEGMHYEQYF
cdr3_nt: TGTGCCAGCAGCACAGAGGGTATGCACTACGAGCAGTACTTC

v_call: TRBV6-1
clone_size: -
j_call: TRBJ1-1
d_call: -
cdr3_aa: CASSPWTNIEAFF
cdr3_nt: TGTGCCAGCAGCCCCTGGACTAACATTGAAGCTTTCTTT

v_call: TRBV6-5
clone_size: -
j_call: TRBJ1-2
d_call: -
cdr3_aa: CASSYSGRGYGYTF
cdr3_nt: TGTGCCAGCAGTTACTCGGGGAGGGGATATGGCTACACCTTC

v_call: TRBV6-6
clone_size: -
j_call: TRBJ1-2
d_call: -
cdr3_aa: CASSYLGENYGYTF
cdr3_nt: TGTGCCAGCAGTTACCTTGGGGAGAACTATGGCTACACCTTC

v_call: TRBV18
clone_size: -
j_call: TRBJ1-6
d_call: TRBD1
cdr3_aa: CASSRDSANSPLHF
cdr3_nt: TGTGCCAGCTCGAGGGACAGCGCGAATTCACCCCTCCACTTT

v_call: TRBV7-3
clone_size: -
j_call: TRBJ1-3
d_call: TRBD1
cdr3_aa: CASSLHGTGSGNTIYF
cdr3_nt: TGTGCCAGCAGCTTACACGGGACAGGATCTGGAAACACCATATATTTT

v_call: TRBV28
clone_size: -
j_call: TRBJ1-1
d_call: -
cdr3_aa: CASTHQGETEAFF
cdr3_nt: TGTGCCAGCACTCATCAGGGTGAGACTGAAGCTTTCTTT

v_call: TRBV6-1
clone_size: -
j_call: TRBJ2-7
d_call: -
cdr3_aa: CASEDYLYEQYF
cdr3_nt: TGTGCCAGCGAAGACTATCTCTACGAGCAGTACTTC

v_call: TRBV5-6
clone_size: -
j_call: TRBJ2-7
d_call: TRBD2
cdr3_aa: CASSRGLAGAYYEQYF
cdr3_nt: TGTGCCAGCAGCAGGGGACTAGCGGGGGCATACTACGAGCAGTACTTC

v_call: TRBV4-3
clone_size: -
j_call: TRBJ2-1
d_call: TRBD2
cdr3_aa: CASSQGLLASGGDQFF
cdr3_nt: TGCGCCAGCAGCCAAGGGCTTTTGGCTAGCGGGGGGGATCAGTTCTTC

v_call: TRBV19
clone_size: -
j_call: TRBJ1-2
d_call: -
cdr3_aa: CASKDQPEGGDGYTF
cdr3_nt: TGTGCCAGTAAAGACCAACCGGAGGGGGGGGATGGCTACACCTTC